The clone carrying this T cell receptor beta chain was observed many times. CDR1 and CDR2 from the germline V gene are SGHVS and FQNEAQ. The CDR3 contains 14 residues. Deletions cut 2 bases from V and 2 bases from J, with 8 bases between. These data are taken from a study of neurological immune-mediated disorders. The making of cDNA relied on 5'RACE with 10-nucleotide random UMIs. TCRdb analysed the 5' RACE reads with MiXCR anew, one entry per CDR3 protein. The table shows fewer than 55,000 distinct CDR3 sequences, with 9% to 10% occurring only once. Time point here: longitudinal time-point 1 (baseline). The group of healthy controls was made up of people who were blood bank volunteers in Maryland, USA.

This rearrangement joins TRBV7-8 to TRBJ2-3; D remains unclear. Sequencing input: PBMCs. This receptor was taken from a woman aged 40 to 49 in good health. CDR3 loop: CASSLYLLTDTQYF. CDR3 sequence (DNA): TGTGCCAGCAGCTTATACCTGCTCACAGATACGCAGTATTTT.